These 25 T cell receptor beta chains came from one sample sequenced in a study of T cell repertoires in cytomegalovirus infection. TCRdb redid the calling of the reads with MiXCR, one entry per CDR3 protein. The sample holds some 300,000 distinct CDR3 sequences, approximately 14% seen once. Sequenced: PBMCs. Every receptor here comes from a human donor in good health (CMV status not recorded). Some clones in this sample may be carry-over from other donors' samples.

This chain's CDR3 is CASSEQNYGYTF. CDR3 DNA sequence: TGTGCCAGCAGTGAACAGAACTATGGCTACACCTTC. The rearrangement uses TRBV25-1 and TRBJ1-2; D gene unclear. The CDR3 covers 12 residues. The V end lost 2 bases, the J end lost 2 bases, and 3 bases lay between the germline ends. CDR1 is MGHDK and CDR2 is SYGVNS in the germline V gene.

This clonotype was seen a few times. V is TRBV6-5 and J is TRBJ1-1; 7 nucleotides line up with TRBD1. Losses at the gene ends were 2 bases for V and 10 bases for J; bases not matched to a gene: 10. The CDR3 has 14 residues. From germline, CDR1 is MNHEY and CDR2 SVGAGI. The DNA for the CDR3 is TGTGCCAGCAGTTACGAGGGGGCCCTTTCTGGAGCTTTCTTT. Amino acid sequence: CASSYEGALSGAFF.

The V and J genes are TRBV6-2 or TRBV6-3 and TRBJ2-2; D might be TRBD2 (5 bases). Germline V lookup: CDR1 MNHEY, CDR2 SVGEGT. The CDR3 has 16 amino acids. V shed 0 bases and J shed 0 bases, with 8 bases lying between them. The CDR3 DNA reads TGTGCCAGCAGTTACTCGAGCGGAACGAACACCGGGGAGCTGTTTTTT. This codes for CASSYSSGTNTGELFF.

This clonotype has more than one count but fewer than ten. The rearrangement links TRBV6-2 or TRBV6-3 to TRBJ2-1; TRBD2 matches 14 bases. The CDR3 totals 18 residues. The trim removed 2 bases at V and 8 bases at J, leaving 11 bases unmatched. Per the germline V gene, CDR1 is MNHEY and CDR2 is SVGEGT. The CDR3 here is CASSYPGLAGVTPHEQFF. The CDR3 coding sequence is TGTGCCAGCAGTTACCCGGGACTAGCGGGAGTAACGCCCCATGAGCAGTTCTTC.

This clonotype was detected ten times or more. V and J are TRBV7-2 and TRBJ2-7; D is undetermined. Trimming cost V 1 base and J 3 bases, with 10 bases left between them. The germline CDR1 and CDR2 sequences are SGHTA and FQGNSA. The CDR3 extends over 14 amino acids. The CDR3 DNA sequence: TGTGCCAGCAGCTTAGGGTGGGCGTTCTACGAGCAGTACTTC. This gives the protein CASSLGWAFYEQYF.

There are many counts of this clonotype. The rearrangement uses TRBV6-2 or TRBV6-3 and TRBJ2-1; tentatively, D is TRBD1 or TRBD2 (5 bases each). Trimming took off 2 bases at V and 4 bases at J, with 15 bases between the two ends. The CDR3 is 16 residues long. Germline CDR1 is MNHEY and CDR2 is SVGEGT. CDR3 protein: CASSYTSGTLYNEQFF. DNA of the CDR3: TGTGCCAGCAGTTACACTTCCGGGACGCTGTACAATGAGCAGTTCTTC.

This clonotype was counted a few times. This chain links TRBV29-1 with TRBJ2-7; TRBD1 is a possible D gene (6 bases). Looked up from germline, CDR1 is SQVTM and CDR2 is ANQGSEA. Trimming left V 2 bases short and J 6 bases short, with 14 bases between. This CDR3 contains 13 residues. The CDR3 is CSVEIAGATEQYF. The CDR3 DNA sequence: TGCAGCGTTGAAATCGCAGGGGCAACCGAGCAGTACTTC.

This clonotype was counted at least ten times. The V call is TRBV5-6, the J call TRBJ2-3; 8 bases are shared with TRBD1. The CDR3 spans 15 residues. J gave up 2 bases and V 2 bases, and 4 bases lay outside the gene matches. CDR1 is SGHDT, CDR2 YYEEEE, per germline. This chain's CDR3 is CASSFGQGVTDTQYF. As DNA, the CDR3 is TGTGCCAGCAGCTTCGGACAGGGTGTCACAGATACGCAGTATTTT. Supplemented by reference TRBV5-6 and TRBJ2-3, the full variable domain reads DAGVTQSPTHLIKTRGQQVTLRCSPKSGHDTVSWYQQALGQGPQFIFQYYEEEERQRGNFPDRFSGHQFPNYSSELNVNALLLGDSALYLCASSFGQGVTDTQYFGPGTRLTVL.

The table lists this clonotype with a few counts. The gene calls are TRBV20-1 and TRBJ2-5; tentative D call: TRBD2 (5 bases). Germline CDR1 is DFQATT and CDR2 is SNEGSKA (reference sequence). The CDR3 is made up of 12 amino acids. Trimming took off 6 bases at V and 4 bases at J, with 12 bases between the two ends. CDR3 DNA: TGCAGTGCCCGGACTGTGGCAGAGACCCAGTACTTC. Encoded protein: CSARTVAETQYF.

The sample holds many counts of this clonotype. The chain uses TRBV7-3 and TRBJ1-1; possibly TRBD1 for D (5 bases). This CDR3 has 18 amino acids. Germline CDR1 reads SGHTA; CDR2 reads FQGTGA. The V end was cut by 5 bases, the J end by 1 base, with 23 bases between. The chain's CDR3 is CASSPSGPGALGNTEAFF. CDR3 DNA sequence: TGTGCCAGCAGCCCCTCGGGGCCCGGGGCCCTCGGGAACACTGAAGCTTTCTTT.

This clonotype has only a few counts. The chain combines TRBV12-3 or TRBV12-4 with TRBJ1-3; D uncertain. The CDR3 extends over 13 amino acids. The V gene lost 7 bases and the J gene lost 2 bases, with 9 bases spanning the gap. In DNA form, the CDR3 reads TGTGCCAGCAACTTGGGTGCTGGAAACACCATATATTTT. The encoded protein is CASNLGAGNTIYF.

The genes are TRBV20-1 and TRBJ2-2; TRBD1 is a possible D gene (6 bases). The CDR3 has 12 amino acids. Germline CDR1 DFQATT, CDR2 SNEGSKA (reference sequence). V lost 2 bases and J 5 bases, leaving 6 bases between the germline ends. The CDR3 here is CSARQGTGELFF. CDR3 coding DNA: TGCAGTGCTAGACAGGGGACCGGGGAGCTGTTTTTT.

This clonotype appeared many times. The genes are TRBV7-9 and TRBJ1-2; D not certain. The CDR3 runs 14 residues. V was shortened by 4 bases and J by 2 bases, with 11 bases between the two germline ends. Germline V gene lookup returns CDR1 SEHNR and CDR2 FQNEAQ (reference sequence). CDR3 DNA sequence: TGTGCCAGCAGCTCCCCAGGTTCGAACTATGGCTACACCTTC. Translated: CASSSPGSNYGYTF.

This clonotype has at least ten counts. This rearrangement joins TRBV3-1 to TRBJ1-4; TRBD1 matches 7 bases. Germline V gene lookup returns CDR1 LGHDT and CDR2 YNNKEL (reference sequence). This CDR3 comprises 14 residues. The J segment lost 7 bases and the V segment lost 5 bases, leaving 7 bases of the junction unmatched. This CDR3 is CASSFTGQFEKLFF. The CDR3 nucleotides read TGTGCCAGCAGCTTTACGGGACAGTTTGAAAAACTGTTTTTT.

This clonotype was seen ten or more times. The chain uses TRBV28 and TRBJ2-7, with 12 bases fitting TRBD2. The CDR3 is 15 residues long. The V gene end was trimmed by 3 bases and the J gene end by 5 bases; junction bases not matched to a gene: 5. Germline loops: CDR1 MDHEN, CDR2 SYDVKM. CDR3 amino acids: CASSFLAGGPDEQYF. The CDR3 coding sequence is TGTGCCAGCAGTTTCCTAGCGGGAGGGCCCGACGAGCAGTACTTC.

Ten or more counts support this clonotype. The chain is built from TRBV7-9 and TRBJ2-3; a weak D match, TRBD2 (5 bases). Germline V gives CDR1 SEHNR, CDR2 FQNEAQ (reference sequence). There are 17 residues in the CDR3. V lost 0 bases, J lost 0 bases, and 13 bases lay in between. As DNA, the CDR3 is TGTGCCAGCAGCTTAGCGCTGACTATAACTAGCACAGATACGCAGTATTTT. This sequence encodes CASSLALTITSTDTQYF.

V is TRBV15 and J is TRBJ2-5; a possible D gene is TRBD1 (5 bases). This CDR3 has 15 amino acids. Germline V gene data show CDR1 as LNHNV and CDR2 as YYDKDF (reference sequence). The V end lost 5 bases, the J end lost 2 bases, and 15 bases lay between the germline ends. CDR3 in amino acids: CATSPVGDSQETQYF. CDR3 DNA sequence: TGTGCCACCAGCCCAGTTGGTGACAGTCAAGAGACCCAGTACTTC.

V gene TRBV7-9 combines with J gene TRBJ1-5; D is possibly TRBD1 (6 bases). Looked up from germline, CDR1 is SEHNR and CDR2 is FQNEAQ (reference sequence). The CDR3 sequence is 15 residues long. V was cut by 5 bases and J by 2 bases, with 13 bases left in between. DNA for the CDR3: TGTGCCAGCAGCGATACAGGGCTAGGCAATCAGCCCCAGCATTTT. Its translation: CASSDTGLGNQPQHF.

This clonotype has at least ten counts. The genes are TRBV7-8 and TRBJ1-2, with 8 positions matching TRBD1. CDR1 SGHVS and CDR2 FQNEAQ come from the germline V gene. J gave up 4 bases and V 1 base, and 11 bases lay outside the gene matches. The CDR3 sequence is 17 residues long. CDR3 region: CASSLVGTGGSPYGYTF. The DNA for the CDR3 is TGTGCCAGCAGCTTAGTTGGTACAGGGGGAAGCCCCTATGGCTACACCTTC.

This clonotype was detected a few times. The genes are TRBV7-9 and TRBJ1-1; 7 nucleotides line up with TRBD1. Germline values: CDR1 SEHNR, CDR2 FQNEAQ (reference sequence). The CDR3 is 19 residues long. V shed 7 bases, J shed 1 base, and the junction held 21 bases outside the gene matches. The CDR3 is CASNPLGGTVKTGNTEAFF. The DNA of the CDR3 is TGTGCCAGCAACCCACTCGGGGGGACAGTCAAAACGGGGAACACTGAAGCTTTCTTT.

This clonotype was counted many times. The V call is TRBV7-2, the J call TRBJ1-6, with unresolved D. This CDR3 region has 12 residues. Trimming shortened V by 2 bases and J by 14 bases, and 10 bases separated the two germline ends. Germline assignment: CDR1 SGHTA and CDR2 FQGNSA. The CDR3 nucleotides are TGTGCCAGCAGCTTAAGGGCCGGCACCCTCCACTTT. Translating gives CASSLRAGTLHF.

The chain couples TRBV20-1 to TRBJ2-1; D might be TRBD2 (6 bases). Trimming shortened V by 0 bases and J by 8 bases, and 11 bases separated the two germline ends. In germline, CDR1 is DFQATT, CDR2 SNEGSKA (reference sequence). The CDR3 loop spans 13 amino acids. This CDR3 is CSARDPSGYEQFF. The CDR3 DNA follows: TGCAGTGCTAGAGACCCCAGCGGGTATGAGCAGTTCTTC.

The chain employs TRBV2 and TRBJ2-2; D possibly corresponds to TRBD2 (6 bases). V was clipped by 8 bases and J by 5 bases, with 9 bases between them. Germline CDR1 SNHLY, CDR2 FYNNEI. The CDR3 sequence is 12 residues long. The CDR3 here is CASPGLTGELFF. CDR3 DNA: TGTGCCAGCCCGGGACTTACCGGGGAGCTGTTTTTT.

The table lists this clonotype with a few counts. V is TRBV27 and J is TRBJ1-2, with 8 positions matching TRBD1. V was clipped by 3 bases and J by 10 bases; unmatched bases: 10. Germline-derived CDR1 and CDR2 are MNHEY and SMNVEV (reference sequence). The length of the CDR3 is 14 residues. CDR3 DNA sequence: TGTGCCAGCAGTTTCTTTTCAGGGGGCGTTTCCTACACCTTC. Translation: CASSFFSGGVSYTF.

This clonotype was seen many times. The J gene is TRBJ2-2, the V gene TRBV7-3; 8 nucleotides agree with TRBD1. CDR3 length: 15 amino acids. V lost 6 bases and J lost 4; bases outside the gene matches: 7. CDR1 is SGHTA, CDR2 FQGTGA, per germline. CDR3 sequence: CASRQDRGGTGELFF. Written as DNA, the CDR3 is TGTGCCAGCAGACAAGACAGGGGAGGCACCGGGGAGCTGTTTTTT.